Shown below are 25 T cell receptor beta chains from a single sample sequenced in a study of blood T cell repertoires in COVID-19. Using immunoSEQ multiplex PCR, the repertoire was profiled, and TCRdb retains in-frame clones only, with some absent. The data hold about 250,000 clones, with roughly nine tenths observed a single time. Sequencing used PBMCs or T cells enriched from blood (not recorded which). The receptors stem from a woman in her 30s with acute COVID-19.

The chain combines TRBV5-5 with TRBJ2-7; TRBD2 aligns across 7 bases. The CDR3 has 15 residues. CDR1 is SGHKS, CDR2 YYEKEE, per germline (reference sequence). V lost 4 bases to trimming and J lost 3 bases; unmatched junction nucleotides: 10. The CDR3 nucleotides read TGTGCCAGCAGCCCTGAGCGGGACGTCGGCTACGAGCAGTACTTC. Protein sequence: CASSPERDVGYEQYF.

CDR3 DNA sequence: TGTGCCAGCAGCTTAGCTGAGCAGGACAATCAGCCCCAGCATTTT. Translated: CASSLAEQDNQPQHF. The genes are TRBV7-8 and TRBJ1-5; D not resolved. The V end was cut by 0 bases, the J end by 3 bases, with 9 bases between. The CDR3 totals 15 residues. In germline, CDR1 is SGHVS, CDR2 FQNEAQ.

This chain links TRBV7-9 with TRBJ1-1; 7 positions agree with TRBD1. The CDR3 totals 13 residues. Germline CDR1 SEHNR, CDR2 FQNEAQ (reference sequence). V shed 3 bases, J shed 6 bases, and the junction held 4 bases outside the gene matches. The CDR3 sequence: CASSFRQGPEAFF. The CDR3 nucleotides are TGTGCCAGCAGCTTCAGACAGGGCCCTGAAGCTTTCTTT. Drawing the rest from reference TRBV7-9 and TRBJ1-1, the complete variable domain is DTGVSQNPRHKITKRGQNVTFRCDPISEHNRLYWYRQTLGQGPEFLTYFQNEAQLEKSRLLSDRFSAERPKGSFSTLEIQRTEQGDSAMYLCASSFRQGPEAFFGQGTRLTVV.

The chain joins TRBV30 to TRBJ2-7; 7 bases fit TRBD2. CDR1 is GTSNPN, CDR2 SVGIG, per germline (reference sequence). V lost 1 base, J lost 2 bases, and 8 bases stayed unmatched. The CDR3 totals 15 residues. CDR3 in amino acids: CAWSARGVRPYEQYF. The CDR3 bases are TGTGCCTGGAGTGCCCGGGGGGTGAGACCCTACGAGCAGTACTTC. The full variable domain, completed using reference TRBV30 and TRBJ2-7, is SQTIHQWPATLVQPVGSPLSLECTVEGTSNPNLYWYRQAAGRGLQLLFYSVGIGQISSEVPQNLSASRPQDRQFILSSKKLLLSDSGFYLCAWSARGVRPYEQYFGPGTRLTVT.

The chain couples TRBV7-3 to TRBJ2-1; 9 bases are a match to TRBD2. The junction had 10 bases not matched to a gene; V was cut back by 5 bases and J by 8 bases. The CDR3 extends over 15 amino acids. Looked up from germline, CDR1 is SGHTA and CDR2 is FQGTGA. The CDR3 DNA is TGTGCCAGCAGCATGAGCGGGGGGACTGTCGATGAGCAGTTCTTC. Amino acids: CASSMSGGTVDEQFF.

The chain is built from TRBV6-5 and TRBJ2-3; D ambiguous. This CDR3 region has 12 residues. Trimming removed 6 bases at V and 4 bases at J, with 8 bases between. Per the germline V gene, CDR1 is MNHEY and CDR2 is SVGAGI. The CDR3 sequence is CASSSEADTQYF. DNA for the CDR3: TGTGCCAGCAGCTCCGAGGCAGATACGCAGTATTTT.

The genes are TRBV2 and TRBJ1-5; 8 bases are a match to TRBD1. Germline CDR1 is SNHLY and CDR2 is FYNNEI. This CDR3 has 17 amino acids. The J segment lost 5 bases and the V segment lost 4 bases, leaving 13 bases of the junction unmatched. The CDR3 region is CASSVSSGTGLDQPQHF. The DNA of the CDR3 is TGTGCCAGCAGTGTCTCTTCCGGGACAGGATTAGATCAGCCCCAGCATTTT.

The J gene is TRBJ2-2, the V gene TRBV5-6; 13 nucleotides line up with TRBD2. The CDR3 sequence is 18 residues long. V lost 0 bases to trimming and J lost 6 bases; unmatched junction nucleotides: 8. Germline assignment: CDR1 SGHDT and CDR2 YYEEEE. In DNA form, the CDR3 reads TGTGCCAGCAGCTTGGCCCGGACTAGCGGGGGTTGGGCCGGGGAGCTGTTTTTT. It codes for CASSLARTSGGWAGELFF.

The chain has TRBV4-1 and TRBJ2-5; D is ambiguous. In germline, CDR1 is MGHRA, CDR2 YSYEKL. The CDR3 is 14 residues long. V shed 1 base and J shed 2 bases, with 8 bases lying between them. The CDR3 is CASSQVRLQETQYF. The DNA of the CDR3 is TGCGCCAGCAGCCAAGTACGACTTCAAGAGACCCAGTACTTC.

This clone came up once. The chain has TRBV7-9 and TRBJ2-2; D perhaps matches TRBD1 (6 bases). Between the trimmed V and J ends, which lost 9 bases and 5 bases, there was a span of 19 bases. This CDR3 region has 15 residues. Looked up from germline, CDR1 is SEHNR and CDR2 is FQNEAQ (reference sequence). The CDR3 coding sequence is TGTGCCAGTTCGAGCGAGCAGGGGATAACCGGGGAGCTGTTTTTT. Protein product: CASSSEQGITGELFF.

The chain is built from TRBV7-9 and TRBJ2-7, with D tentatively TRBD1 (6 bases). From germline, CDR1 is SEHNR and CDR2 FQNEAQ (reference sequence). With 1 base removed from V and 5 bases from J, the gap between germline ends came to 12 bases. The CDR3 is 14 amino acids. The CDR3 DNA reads TGTGCCAGCAGCTTAGTGGCAGGGGTAGACGAGCAGTACTTC. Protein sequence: CASSLVAGVDEQYF.

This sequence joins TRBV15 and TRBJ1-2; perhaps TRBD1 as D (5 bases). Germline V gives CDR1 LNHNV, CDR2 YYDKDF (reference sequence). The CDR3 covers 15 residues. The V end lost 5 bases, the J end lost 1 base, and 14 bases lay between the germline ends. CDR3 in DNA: TGTGCCACCAGCCGCTCAAGGGGAAATAACTATGGCTACACCTTC. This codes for CATSRSRGNNYGYTF.

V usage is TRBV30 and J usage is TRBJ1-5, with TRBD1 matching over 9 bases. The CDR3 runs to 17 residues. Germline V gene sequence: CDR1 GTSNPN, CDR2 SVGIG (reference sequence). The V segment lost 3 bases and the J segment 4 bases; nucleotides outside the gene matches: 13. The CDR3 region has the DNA TGTGCCTGGAGGCAACAGGGGGCCGGGGGGTTTAATCAGCCCCAGCATTTT. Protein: CAWRQQGAGGFNQPQHF.

The CDR3 nucleotides read TGTGCCAGTAATAGCGGGGAGGAGCAGTACTTC. Amino acids: CASNSGEEQYF. The gene calls are TRBV6-5 and TRBJ2-7; the match to TRBD2 covers 8 bases. Per the germline V gene, CDR1 is MNHEY and CDR2 is SVGAGI. V lost 9 bases to trimming and J lost 7 bases; unmatched junction nucleotides: 5. The CDR3 loop spans 11 amino acids.

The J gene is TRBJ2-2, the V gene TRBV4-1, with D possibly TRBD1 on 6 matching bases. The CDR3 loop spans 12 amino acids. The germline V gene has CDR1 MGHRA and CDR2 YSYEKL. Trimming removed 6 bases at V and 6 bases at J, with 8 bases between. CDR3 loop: CASRDSPGELFF. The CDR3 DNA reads TGCGCCAGCAGGGACAGTCCCGGGGAGCTGTTTTTT.

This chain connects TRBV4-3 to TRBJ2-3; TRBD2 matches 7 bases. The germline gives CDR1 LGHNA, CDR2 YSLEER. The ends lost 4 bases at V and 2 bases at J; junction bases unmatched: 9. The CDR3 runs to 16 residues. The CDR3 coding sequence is TGCGCCAGCAGCCTGGGGTCGACTAGCCTCACAGATACGCAGTATTTT. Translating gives CASSLGSTSLTDTQYF.

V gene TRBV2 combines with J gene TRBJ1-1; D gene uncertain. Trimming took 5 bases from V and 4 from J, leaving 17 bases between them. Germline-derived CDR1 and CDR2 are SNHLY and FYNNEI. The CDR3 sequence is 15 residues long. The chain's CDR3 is CASSRGPASSTEAFF. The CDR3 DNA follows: TGTGCCAGCAGTCGAGGGCCCGCCTCGAGCACTGAAGCTTTCTTT.

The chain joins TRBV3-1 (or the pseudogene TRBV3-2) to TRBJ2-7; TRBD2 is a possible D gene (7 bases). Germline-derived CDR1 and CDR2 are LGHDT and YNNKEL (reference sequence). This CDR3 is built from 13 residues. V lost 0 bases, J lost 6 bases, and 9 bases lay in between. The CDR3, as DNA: TGTGCCAGCAGCCAAGAGAGGGGGGGCGAGCAGTACTTC. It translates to CASSQERGGEQYF.

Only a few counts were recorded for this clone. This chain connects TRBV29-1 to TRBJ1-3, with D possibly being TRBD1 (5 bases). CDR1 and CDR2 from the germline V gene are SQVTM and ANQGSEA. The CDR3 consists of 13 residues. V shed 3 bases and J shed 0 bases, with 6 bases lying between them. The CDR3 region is CSVDDSSGNTIYF. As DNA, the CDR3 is TGCAGCGTTGATGACAGCTCTGGAAACACCATATATTTT.

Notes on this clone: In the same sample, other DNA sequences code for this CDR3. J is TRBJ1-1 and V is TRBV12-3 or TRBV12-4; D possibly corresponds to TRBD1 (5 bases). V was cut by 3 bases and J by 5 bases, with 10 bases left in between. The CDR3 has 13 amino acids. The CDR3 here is CASSLGPGTEAFF. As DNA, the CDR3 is TGTGCCAGCAGTTTGGGCCCAGGGACTGAAGCTTTCTTT.

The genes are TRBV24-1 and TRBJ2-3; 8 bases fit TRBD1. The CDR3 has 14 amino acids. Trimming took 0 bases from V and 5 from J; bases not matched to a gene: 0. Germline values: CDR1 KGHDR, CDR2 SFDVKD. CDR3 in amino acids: CATSDLGQGDTQYF. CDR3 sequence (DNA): TGTGCCACCAGTGATTTGGGACAGGGAGATACGCAGTATTTT.

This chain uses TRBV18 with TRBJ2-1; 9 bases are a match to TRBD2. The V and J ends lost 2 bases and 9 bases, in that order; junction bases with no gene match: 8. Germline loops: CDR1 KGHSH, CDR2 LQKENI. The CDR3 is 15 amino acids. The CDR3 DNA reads TGTGCCAGCTCACCAGTCGCGGGGGGGCAGGTTGAGCAGTTCTTC. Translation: CASSPVAGGQVEQFF.

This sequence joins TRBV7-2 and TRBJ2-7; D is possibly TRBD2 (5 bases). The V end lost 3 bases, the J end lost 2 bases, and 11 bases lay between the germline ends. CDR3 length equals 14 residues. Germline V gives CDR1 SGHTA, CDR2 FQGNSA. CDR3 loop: CASSLDWATYEQYF. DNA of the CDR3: TGTGCCAGCAGCTTGGACTGGGCAACCTACGAGCAGTACTTC. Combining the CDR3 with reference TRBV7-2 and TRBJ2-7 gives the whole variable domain GAGVSQSPSNKVTEKGKDVELRCDPISGHTALYWYRQSLGQGLEFLIYFQGNSAPDKSGLPSDRFSAERTGGSVSTLTIQRTQQEDSAVYLCASSLDWATYEQYFGPGTRLTVT.

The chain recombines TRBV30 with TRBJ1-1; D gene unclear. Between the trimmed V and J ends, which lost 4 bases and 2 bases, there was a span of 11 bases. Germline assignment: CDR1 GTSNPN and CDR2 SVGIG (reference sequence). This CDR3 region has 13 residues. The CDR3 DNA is TGTGCCTGGATAGTAATGCCCAACACTGAAGCTTTCTTT. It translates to CAWIVMPNTEAFF.

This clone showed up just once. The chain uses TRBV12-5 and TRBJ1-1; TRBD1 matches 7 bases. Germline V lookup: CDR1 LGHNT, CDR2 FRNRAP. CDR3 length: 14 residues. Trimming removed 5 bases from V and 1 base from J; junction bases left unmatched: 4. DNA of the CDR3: TGTGCTAGTGGTCCCGGACAGGAGAACACTGAAGCTTTCTTT. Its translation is CASGPGQENTEAFF.